This T cell receptor (beta chain) was recorded in a study of human T cells and chemical hapten exposure. In the study overall: Across its approximately 23 weeks, the study gave patients weekly diphenylcyclopropenone doses to the scalp.

The sample holds many counts of this clonotype. No antigen is known for it. Study-wide points: Expanded TCRs showed more large CDR3 clusters than pre-sensitization or healthy control sets.

TCRdb re-called the RACE reads with MiXCR, one entry per CDR3 protein. The sample consists of 75,000 to 90,000 distinct CDR3 sequences, about a tenth of them appearing once. Germline V gene lookup returns CDR1 DFQATT and CDR2 SNEGSKA (reference sequence). The ends were cut back, 1 base at V and 6 bases at J, with 10 bases in the middle. The CDR3 covers 13 residues. Indicated time point: patch test 3, about 24 weeks after DPC sensitization. Treatment defined: therapeutic diphenylcyclopropenone sensitization with weekly scalp DPC. Researchers extracted total RNA from unfractionated whole blood. The sample was whole blood, taken in connection with sensitization to the hapten diphenylcyclopropenone (DPC). The V call is TRBV20-1, the J call TRBJ1-5; weak D call: TRBD1 (6 bases). This sequence was found in a woman aged 45-59 years with alopecia areata. Some clones in this sample may be carry-over from other donors' samples. The CDR3 here is CSARAGAGQPQHF. The CDR3 DNA reads as TGCAGTGCTAGAGCGGGGGCCGGTCAGCCCCAGCATTTT.